This is a list of T cell receptor beta chains from one sample in a study of blood T cell repertoires in COVID-19. Sequencing was performed with immunoSEQ multiplex PCR; in TCRdb, only in-frame clones are kept and a portion is missing. The sample contains over 100,000 clones, approximately 84% of which appear only once. The sequenced sample was peripheral blood. The receptor source for this set is a man in his fifties or sixties with acute or convalescent COVID-19. CDR3s include the opening cysteine and the closing phenylalanine or tryptophan. Fields, in order: D gene, V gene, J gene, clone size, CDR3 DNA, CDR3 protein. D genes are given only for firm matches. Size tells how often a clone was seen (once, few, many) or the class of an expanded clone, and some rows leave it out.

d_call: TRBD2; v_call: TRBV10-1; j_call: TRBJ2-1; clone_size: -; cdr3_nt: TGCGCCAGCAATACGGGGCTAGCGGGGTACAATGAGCAGTTCTTC; cdr3_aa: CASNTGLAGYNEQFF
d_call: TRBD1; v_call: TRBV29-1; j_call: TRBJ1-3; clone_size: -; cdr3_nt: TGCAGCGTTCTTCTGGGGACAGGACTTTCTGGAAACACCATATATTTT; cdr3_aa: CSVLLGTGLSGNTIYF
d_call: -; v_call: TRBV30; j_call: TRBJ1-5; clone_size: -; cdr3_nt: TGTGCCTGGGGAACAGGATTGTATCAGCCCCAGCATTTT; cdr3_aa: CAWGTGLYQPQHF
d_call: -; v_call: TRBV21-1; j_call: TRBJ2-1; clone_size: few; cdr3_nt: TGTGCCAGCAGCCAACTGAAAGCGGTGGGCGGGAGGGCTGGCAATGAGCAGTTCTTC; cdr3_aa: CASSQLKAVGGRAGNEQFF
d_call: -; v_call: TRBV5-1; j_call: TRBJ2-1; clone_size: -; cdr3_nt: TGCGCCAGCAGCTGGGACTCGCTGAGCTCCTACAATGAGCAGTTCTTC; cdr3_aa: CASSWDSLSSYNEQFF
d_call: -; v_call: TRBV19; j_call: TRBJ1-6; clone_size: -; cdr3_nt: TGTGCCAGTAGTATTGGAAACTTGGGGGGTCCGTATAATTCACCCCTCCACTTT; cdr3_aa: CASSIGNLGGPYNSPLHF
d_call: TRBD2; v_call: TRBV20-1; j_call: TRBJ2-7; clone_size: few; cdr3_nt: TGCAGTGCTAGTAGCTTGGGCGGGAGCTCCGAGCAGTACTTC; cdr3_aa: CSASSLGGSSEQYF
d_call: -; v_call: TRBV2; j_call: TRBJ1-1; clone_size: -; cdr3_nt: TGTGCCAGCTCCAGAGCCGGGACCCAGGGGCCAGCTTTCTTT; cdr3_aa: CASSRAGTQGPAFF
d_call: -; v_call: TRBV7-2; j_call: TRBJ2-5; clone_size: -; cdr3_nt: TGTGCCAGCAGCCCAACAGCCATCCAAGAGACCCAGTACTTC; cdr3_aa: CASSPTAIQETQYF
d_call: TRBD1; v_call: TRBV10-3; j_call: TRBJ1-1; clone_size: few; cdr3_nt: TGTGCCATCAGTCCCGCGGACAGGTTGAACACTGAAGCTTTCTTT; cdr3_aa: CAISPADRLNTEAFF
d_call: -; v_call: TRBV5-4; j_call: TRBJ1-1; clone_size: -; cdr3_nt: TGTGCCAGCAGCCCGGGGATGAACACTGAAGCTTTCTTT; cdr3_aa: CASSPGMNTEAFF
d_call: TRBD2; v_call: TRBV6-2/TRBV6-3; j_call: TRBJ2-3; clone_size: -; cdr3_nt: TGTGCCAGCAGTTACTTTCGGCGGGAGGGCCGGGGAGATACGCAGTATTTT; cdr3_aa: CASSYFRREGRGDTQYF
d_call: TRBD1; v_call: TRBV6-6; j_call: TRBJ2-3; clone_size: -; cdr3_nt: TGTGCCAGTGGACAGGGGACGCCCTTTGGTACGCAGTATTTT; cdr3_aa: CASGQGTPFGTQYF
d_call: -; v_call: TRBV9; j_call: TRBJ2-1; clone_size: once; cdr3_nt: TGTGCCAGCAGCGAAAGCGGGCTCTACAATGAGCAGTTCTTC; cdr3_aa: CASSESGLYNEQFF
d_call: -; v_call: TRBV27; j_call: TRBJ1-1; clone_size: -; cdr3_nt: TGTGCCAGCAGTTTTGCGGGGAAGAACACTGAAGCTTTCTTT; cdr3_aa: CASSFAGKNTEAFF
d_call: -; v_call: TRBV11-3; j_call: TRBJ1-1; clone_size: -; cdr3_nt: TGTGCCAGCAGCCAATCCAGGGGACCGAACACTGAAGCTTTCTTT; cdr3_aa: CASSQSRGPNTEAFF
d_call: TRBD1; v_call: TRBV14; j_call: TRBJ1-2; clone_size: -; cdr3_nt: TGTGCCAGCAGCCGGGACAGCTTAGCTAACTATGGCTACACCTTC; cdr3_aa: CASSRDSLANYGYTF
d_call: -; v_call: TRBV18; j_call: TRBJ1-6; clone_size: -; cdr3_nt: TGTGCCAGCTCGCCGAGGGCCGGGGATAATTCACCCCTCCACTTT; cdr3_aa: CASSPRAGDNSPLHF
d_call: -; v_call: TRBV5-1; j_call: TRBJ2-1; clone_size: -; cdr3_nt: TGCGCCAGCAGGTCCTCCCTCTCCTACAATGAGCAGTTCTTC; cdr3_aa: CASRSSLSYNEQFF
d_call: -; v_call: TRBV9; j_call: TRBJ2-2; clone_size: once; cdr3_nt: TGTGCCAGCAGCGTAAGCACGGACACCGGGGAGCTGTTTTTT; cdr3_aa: CASSVSTDTGELFF
d_call: -; v_call: TRBV27; j_call: TRBJ1-5; clone_size: -; cdr3_nt: TGTGCCAGCAGTAAAATCGCGGGGTTTAGCAATCAGCCCCAGCATTTT; cdr3_aa: CASSKIAGFSNQPQHF
d_call: TRBD1; v_call: TRBV7-9; j_call: TRBJ2-5; clone_size: -; cdr3_nt: TGTGCCAGCACAAAACAGGGGGCGGGGGAAGAGACCCAGTACTTC; cdr3_aa: CASTKQGAGEETQYF
d_call: TRBD1; v_call: TRBV29-1; j_call: TRBJ2-3; clone_size: -; cdr3_nt: TGCAGCGTATCCACCGGGACAGCCACAGATACGCAGTATTTT; cdr3_aa: CSVSTGTATDTQYF
d_call: TRBD1; v_call: TRBV7-7; j_call: TRBJ2-2; clone_size: -; cdr3_nt: TGTGCTAGCAGCAGGGACAGGGGGAACACCGGGGAGCTGTTTTTT; cdr3_aa: CASSRDRGNTGELFF
d_call: -; v_call: TRBV19; j_call: TRBJ2-1; clone_size: -; cdr3_nt: TGTGCCAGTAGTATTCTCCCCGGGAGCTATGAGCAGTTCTTC; cdr3_aa: CASSILPGSYEQFF
d_call: -; v_call: TRBV4-1; j_call: TRBJ2-7; clone_size: once; cdr3_nt: TGCGCCAGCAGCCAAGTTTGGCCTTCCTACGAGCAGTACTTC; cdr3_aa: CASSQVWPSYEQYF
d_call: -; v_call: TRBV10-1; j_call: TRBJ2-3; clone_size: -; cdr3_nt: TGCGCCAGCAGTGAGATCCGGGAGTGGACAGATACGCAGTATTTT; cdr3_aa: CASSEIREWTDTQYF
d_call: -; v_call: TRBV7-2; j_call: TRBJ2-3; clone_size: -; cdr3_nt: TGTGCCAGCAGCCCTAGGACTGGAAGCACAGATACGCAGTATTTT; cdr3_aa: CASSPRTGSTDTQYF
d_call: -; v_call: TRBV3-1/TRBV3-2; j_call: TRBJ2-2; clone_size: -; cdr3_nt: TGTGCCAGCTCCGGGGGGCCACTGAACACCGGGGAGCTGTTTTTT; cdr3_aa: CASSGGPLNTGELFF